This TCR beta chain was documented in a study of monozygotic twins with inflammatory bowel disease. cDNA synthesis was performed in eight separate reactions for each sample. TCRdb re-analyzed the 5' RACE reads; it lists each CDR3 protein once, without DNA. This sample's table has about 330,000 distinct CDR3 sequences. Remarks on this clonotype: Its antigen is not identified.

Findings of the study overall: IBD patients had lower TCRbeta diversity (inverse Simpson) than healthy co-twins. Lower sharing of clonotypes with other individuals was seen in IBD patients than in healthy twins. This was most marked in patients showing signs of disease activity.

The sequence came from a human donor with ulcerative colitis or Crohn's disease, or a healthy co-twin of an affected twin (not recorded which). The source material was blood.

This CDR3 is CASSGRGNSGNTIYF. This chain uses TRBV2 with TRBJ1-3. The CDR3 covers 15 residues. The germline CDR1 and CDR2 sequences are SNHLY and FYNNEI.